The next 32 T cell receptor beta chains were all read from a single sample in a study of T cells in Graves' hyperthyroidism and ophthalmopathy. From RNA transcripts, TCR beta CDR3 regions were amplified. The primer set for the first-round RT-PCR of the TCR CDR3 was HTBI. TCRdb re-called the multiplex PCR reads with MiXCR, one entry per CDR3 protein. The sample includes some 800,000 distinct CDR3 sequences, 38% of them seen just once. Material: blood. These receptor sequences come from a man between 18 and 29 years old with Graves' hyperthyroidism.

Worth noting for this clonotype: The junction departs from germline at one end; a sequencing error may be responsible. The gene calls are TRBV12-3 or TRBV12-4 and TRBJ2-2; D perhaps matches TRBD2 (7 bases). There are 13 residues in the CDR3. CDR3 coding DNA: TGTGCCAGCGGCAGCGGGGACACCGGGGAGCCGTTTTTT. Residues: CASGSGDTGEPFF.

The chain combines TRBV29-1 with TRBJ1-2; 7 nucleotides line up with TRBD1. The CDR3 is made up of 11 amino acids. Germline CDR1 SQVTM, CDR2 ANQGSEA. V shed 4 bases and J 7 bases; nucleotides not matched to a gene: 3. The CDR3: CSVGQGSGYTF. The CDR3 bases are TGCAGCGTTGGACAGGGCTCTGGCTACACCTTC.

The chain is built from TRBV20-1 and TRBJ2-5, with D possibly TRBD2 on 6 matching bases. Trimming removed 6 bases at V and 7 bases at J, with 18 bases between. CDR1 DFQATT and CDR2 SNEGSKA come from the germline V gene (reference sequence). The CDR3 extends over 13 amino acids. CDR3 DNA sequence: TGCAGTGCGAAGAAGGGACTTTCAGGGACCCAGTACTTC. This encodes CSAKKGLSGTQYF.

The chain has TRBV10-3 and TRBJ1-6; 7 bases agree with TRBD1. In germline, CDR1 is ENHRY, CDR2 SYGVKD. After removal of 4 bases from V and 4 bases from J, the junction contained 4 bases not matched to a gene. The CDR3 is 15 residues long. For the CDR3, the DNA is TGTGCCATCAGTGCGGGACAGCCGTATAATTCACCCCTCCACTTT. This encodes CAISAGQPYNSPLHF.

This clonotype was counted many times. The chain recombines TRBV20-1 with TRBJ2-7; D is unclear. V lost 4 bases, J lost 5 bases, and 12 bases lay in between. From germline, CDR1 is DFQATT and CDR2 SNEGSKA (reference sequence). CDR3 size: 12 residues. DNA for the CDR3: TGCAGTGCTACGGGCGCTAGGGACGAGCAGTACTTC. Its protein product is CSATGARDEQYF.

The rearrangement joins TRBV7-8 to TRBJ2-7; D may match TRBD1 or TRBD2 (5 bases each). Between the trimmed V and J ends, which lost 1 base and 7 bases, there was a span of 20 bases. The CDR3 totals 16 residues. The germline V gene encodes CDR1 SGHVS and CDR2 FQNEAQ. CDR3 sequence: CASSLDSGQAGMEQYF. In DNA form, the CDR3 reads TGTGCCAGCAGCTTAGACTCAGGGCAGGCGGGTATGGAGCAGTACTTC.

This clonotype was detected only a few times. The V gene is TRBV12-3 or TRBV12-4, the J gene TRBJ2-7, with D tentatively TRBD1 (6 bases). V gave up 5 bases and J gave up 4 bases, with 18 bases separating them. This CDR3 comprises 15 residues. The DNA for the CDR3 is TGTGCCAGCAGTCCTTTTGGCAGGGGCAGATACGAGCAGTACTTC. Residues: CASSPFGRGRYEQYF.

Written as DNA, the CDR3 is TGTGCCAGCAGCGTAGATTTCTCTGGGGCCAACGTCCTGACTTTC. The encoded protein is CASSVDFSGANVLTF. The chain employs TRBV9 and TRBJ2-6; D is undetermined. V was trimmed by 0 bases and J by 0 bases, leaving 4 bases between them. Germline V gives CDR1 SGDLS, CDR2 YYNGEE. This CDR3 is built from 15 residues. Together with reference TRBV9 and TRBJ2-6, the CDR3 gives the full variable domain: DSGVTQTPKHLITATGQRVTLRCSPRSGDLSVYWYQQSLDQGLQFLIQYYNGEERAKGNILERFSAQQFPDLHSELNLSSLELGDSALYFCASSVDFSGANVLTFGAGSRLTVL.

The chain combines TRBV10-3 with TRBJ1-6; 7 positions agree with TRBD1. The V gene end was trimmed by 8 bases and the J gene end by 5 bases; junction bases not matched to a gene: 3. The CDR3 consists of 13 residues. The germline gives CDR1 ENHRY, CDR2 SYGVKD. CDR3 region: CAIGDSHNSPLHF. The CDR3 DNA reads as TGTGCCATCGGGGACAGCCATAATTCACCCCTCCACTTT.

This clonotype was counted a few times. The rearrangement links TRBV7-8 to TRBJ2-5, with 11 bases that match TRBD2. Trimming took 0 bases from V and 4 from J; bases not matched to a gene: 4. The CDR3 length is 16 residues. Per germline, CDR1 SGHVS and CDR2 FQNEAQ. The CDR3 is CASSLARLAGGETQYF. The CDR3 DNA sequence: TGTGCCAGCAGCTTAGCGCGGCTAGCGGGAGGAGAGACCCAGTACTTC.

In its sample, this clonotype was seen many times. The chain combines TRBV20-1 with TRBJ2-7; the D gene is possibly TRBD2 (5 bases). This CDR3 spans 12 amino acids. The germline V gene has CDR1 DFQATT and CDR2 SNEGSKA (reference sequence). Trimming cost V 3 bases and J 1 base, with 7 bases left between them. The CDR3 region has the DNA TGCAGTGCTAGCGGGGTGTCCTACGAGCAGTACTTC. Encoded protein: CSASGVSYEQYF.

A note on this clonotype: Germline is not matched at one junction end, which may reflect a read error. The rearrangement links TRBV10-3 to TRBJ1-6; possibly TRBD1 for D (6 bases). In germline, CDR1 is ENHRY, CDR2 SYGVKD. The CDR3 sequence is 16 residues long. Written as DNA, the CDR3 is TGTGCCAGCAGTTACGAAGGGGGATCGGGAAATTCACCCCTCCACTTT. Translating gives CASSYEGGSGNSPLHF.

On this clonotype itself: One base away lies a much larger clone, so this may be a sequencing read error. The chain couples TRBV18 to TRBJ2-7; D gene unclear. V was shortened by 4 bases and J by 3 bases, with 7 bases between the two germline ends. The CDR3 has 12 residues. Germline V gene data show CDR1 as KGHSH and CDR2 as LQKENI. CDR3 in DNA: TGTGCCAGCTCACAACAGAACTACGAGCAGTACTTC. Its protein is CASSQQNYEQYF.

The V and J genes are TRBV7-8 and TRBJ1-1, with D possibly TRBD1 on 5 matching bases. Trimming removed 2 bases at V and 4 bases at J, with 23 bases between. Germline loops: CDR1 SGHVS, CDR2 FQNEAQ. The CDR3 extends over 18 amino acids. In DNA, the CDR3 is TGTGCCAGCAGCTTATATCCCAGGTGGGGCAGGGATGGCACTGAAGCTTTCTTT. Amino acid sequence: CASSLYPRWGRDGTEAFF.

This clonotype was counted ten times or more. The chain has TRBV29-1 and TRBJ2-5; D unresolved. CDR1 and CDR2 from the germline V gene are SQVTM and ANQGSEA. V dropped 6 bases and J dropped 0 bases, with 8 bases sitting between them. The CDR3 has 12 residues. CDR3 amino acids: CSVRNYQETQYF. In DNA form, the CDR3 reads TGCAGCGTCCGTAACTACCAAGAGACCCAGTACTTC. The entire variable domain, with the rest obtained from reference TRBV29-1 and TRBJ2-5, is as follows: SAVISQKPSRDICQRGTSLTIQCQVDSQVTMMFWYRQQPGQSLTLIATANQGSEATYESGFVIDKFPISRPNLTFSTLTVSNMSPEDSSIYLCSVRNYQETQYFGPGTRLLVL.

This clonotype was recorded many times. This chain uses TRBV19 with TRBJ1-4; D unclear. The V and J ends lost 7 bases and 5 bases respectively, with 8 bases between them. From germline, CDR1 is LNHDA and CDR2 SQIVND (reference sequence). This CDR3 comprises 12 residues. The CDR3 region has the DNA TGTGCCAGTAAACAGAGCAATGAAAAACTGTTTTTT. Its translation: CASKQSNEKLFF.

The chain joins TRBV9 to TRBJ2-2, with D unresolved. The length of the CDR3 is 14 residues. The germline V and J ends were trimmed by 0 bases and 3 bases, with 6 bases remaining between them. CDR1 and CDR2 (germline): SGDLS, YYNGEE. Written as DNA, the CDR3 is TGTGCCAGCAGCGTAGGGAGAGACACCGGGGAGCTGTTTTTT. Translated: CASSVGRDTGELFF. Full variable domain (remainder filled in from reference TRBV9 and TRBJ2-2): DSGVTQTPKHLITATGQRVTLRCSPRSGDLSVYWYQQSLDQGLQFLIQYYNGEERAKGNILERFSAQQFPDLHSELNLSSLELGDSALYFCASSVGRDTGELFFGEGSRLTVL.

The chain uses TRBV7-2 and TRBJ2-7; possible D gene TRBD1, 6 bases. V lost 2 bases to trimming and J lost 0 bases, with 14 bases between them. Germline CDR1 and CDR2: SGHTA and FQGNSA. The CDR3 length is 16 residues. The CDR3 region has the DNA TGTGCCAGCAGCTTAAGCCTCGGGACACACTCCTACGAGCAGTACTTC. It codes for CASSLSLGTHSYEQYF.

This clonotype was seen only once. This chain links TRBV2 with TRBJ1-6, with 7 bases aligning to TRBD1. V was clipped by 3 bases and J by 7 bases; unmatched bases: 9. Per the germline V gene, CDR1 is SNHLY and CDR2 is FYNNEI. CDR3 size: 16 residues. For the CDR3, the DNA is TGTGCCAGCAGTGACGCTGAGACAGGGCGAAATTCACCCCTCCACTTT. This translates into CASSDAETGRNSPLHF.

Only a few counts were recorded for this clonotype. The chain employs TRBV7-9 and TRBJ2-2; no reliable D call. Per the germline V gene, CDR1 is SEHNR and CDR2 is FQNEAQ (reference sequence). Trimming took off 3 bases at V and 4 bases at J, with 12 bases between the two ends. The CDR3 is 15 amino acids. The CDR3 bases are TGTGCCAGCAGCTTGACGGACGCACTCACCGGGGAGCTGTTTTTT. It codes for CASSLTDALTGELFF.

Note on this clonotype: A read error may account for a junction end that differs from germline. The chain joins TRBV7-3 to TRBJ1-1; no firm D call. Per the germline V gene, CDR1 is SGHTA and CDR2 is FQGTGA. The CDR3 consists of 13 residues. CDR3 DNA: TGTGCCGGCAGAGCCGAACGAGACACTGAAGCTTTCTTT. Protein product: CAGRAERDTEAFF.

This clonotype occurred a few times. The genes are TRBV11-2 and TRBJ1-2, with TRBD1 as a possible D gene (6 bases). This CDR3 comprises 12 residues. Germline V CDR1 and CDR2: SGHAT, FQNNGV. The germline V and J ends were trimmed by 6 bases and 7 bases, with 12 bases remaining between them. CDR3 in amino acids: CASRGGGLGYTF. The CDR3 nucleotides read TGTGCCAGCAGGGGAGGGGGGCTTGGCTACACCTTC.

This sequence joins TRBV15 and TRBJ1-6, with TRBD1 matching 7 bases. The CDR3 has 17 residues. Trimming cost V 3 bases and J 4 bases; bases outside gene matches: 9. Germline values: CDR1 LNHNV, CDR2 YYDKDF (reference sequence). The CDR3 DNA reads TGTGCCACCAGCAGCTTATCGGGACAGCCGTATAATTCACCCCTCCACTTT. Protein product: CATSSLSGQPYNSPLHF.

The chain has TRBV5-8 and TRBJ2-5; possibly TRBD1 for D (5 bases). CDR3 length equals 15 residues. The V and J ends lost 0 bases and 7 bases respectively, with 16 bases between them. CDR1 is SGHTS, CDR2 YDEGEE, per germline. The CDR3 coding sequence is TGTGCCAGCAGCTTGGAGAACACCCCTACAGGGACCCAGTACTTC. It yields the protein CASSLENTPTGTQYF.

V gene TRBV4-1 combines with J gene TRBJ2-7; no firm D call. Per germline, CDR1 MGHRA and CDR2 YSYEKL. CDR3 length: 15 amino acids. V was cut by 2 bases and J by 6 bases, with 17 bases left in between. In DNA, the CDR3 is TGCGCCAGCAGCCAACCCCCCGACGGCACGTCCGAGCAGTACTTC. Translation gives CASSQPPDGTSEQYF.

The rearrangement links TRBV2 to TRBJ1-6, with TRBD1 as a possible D gene (5 bases). The CDR3 length is 15 residues. With 7 bases removed from V and 14 bases from J, the gap between germline ends came to 24 bases. Germline V gene sequence: CDR1 SNHLY, CDR2 FYNNEI. Written as DNA, the CDR3 is TGTGCCAGCACGATCACGACGGGGGGGGAAGAGACCCTCCACTTT. It codes for CASTITTGGEETLHF.

This rearrangement joins TRBV5-6 to TRBJ1-2, with TRBD1 as a possible D gene (5 bases). Per the germline V gene, CDR1 is SGHDT and CDR2 is YYEEEE. Trimming stripped 4 bases from V and 6 bases from J, with 10 bases between. This CDR3 is built from 12 residues. DNA for the CDR3: TGTGCCAGCAGCCGTCGACAGAATGGCTACACCTTC. Amino acid sequence: CASSRRQNGYTF.

The sample holds a few counts of this clonotype. This chain joins TRBV29-1 and TRBJ1-1; 7 bases align to TRBD1. Trimming cost V 3 bases and J 1 base; bases outside gene matches: 2. Germline-derived CDR1 and CDR2 are SQVTM and ANQGSEA. The CDR3 runs to 13 residues. Here the CDR3 reads CSVEAGGNTEAFF. The DNA of the CDR3 is TGCAGCGTTGAGGCAGGGGGGAACACTGAAGCTTTCTTT.

The J gene is TRBJ1-5, the V gene TRBV12-3 or TRBV12-4; D is unresolved. This CDR3 contains 12 residues. Trimming cost V 3 bases and J 7 bases, with 7 bases left between them. CDR3 residues: CASSFRRQPQHF. CDR3 sequence (DNA): TGTGCCAGCAGTTTTCGGCGGCAGCCCCAGCATTTT.

This clonotype was seen just once. Sequence at one end of the junction differs from germline and may be a read error. The chain carries TRBV10-3 and TRBJ2-5; D is tentatively TRBD1 or TRBD2 (5 bases each). The CDR3 is made up of 13 amino acids. Germline values: CDR1 ENHRY, CDR2 SYGVKD. CDR3 amino acids: CASSTPRGETQYF. Written as DNA, the CDR3 is TGTGCCAGCAGTACCCCTCGGGGCGAGACCCAGTACTTC.

The chain joins TRBV2 to TRBJ1-3, with D uncertain. This CDR3 contains 15 residues. Germline CDR1 reads SNHLY; CDR2 reads FYNNEI. The germline V and J ends were trimmed by 5 bases and 0 bases, with 11 bases remaining between them. Here the CDR3 reads CASSYEGRSGNTIYF. CDR3 DNA: TGTGCCAGCAGTTATGAGGGCCGCTCTGGAAACACCATATATTTT.

Comment on this clonotype: Just one base apart from a much larger clone, this may be a read error. This CDR3 is missing its conserved last phenylalanine or tryptophan, likely due to a read error. This chain uses TRBV25-1 with TRBJ2-7, with 11 bases that match TRBD1. CDR3 length equals 15 residues. CDR1 and CDR2 from the germline V gene are MGHDK and SYGVNS. The V and J ends lost 4 bases and 0 bases, in that order; junction bases with no gene match: 2. This CDR3 is CASSGGTGGSYEQYL. The CDR3 nucleotides are TGTGCCAGCAGTGGAGGGACAGGGGGCTCCTACGAGCAGTACCTC.